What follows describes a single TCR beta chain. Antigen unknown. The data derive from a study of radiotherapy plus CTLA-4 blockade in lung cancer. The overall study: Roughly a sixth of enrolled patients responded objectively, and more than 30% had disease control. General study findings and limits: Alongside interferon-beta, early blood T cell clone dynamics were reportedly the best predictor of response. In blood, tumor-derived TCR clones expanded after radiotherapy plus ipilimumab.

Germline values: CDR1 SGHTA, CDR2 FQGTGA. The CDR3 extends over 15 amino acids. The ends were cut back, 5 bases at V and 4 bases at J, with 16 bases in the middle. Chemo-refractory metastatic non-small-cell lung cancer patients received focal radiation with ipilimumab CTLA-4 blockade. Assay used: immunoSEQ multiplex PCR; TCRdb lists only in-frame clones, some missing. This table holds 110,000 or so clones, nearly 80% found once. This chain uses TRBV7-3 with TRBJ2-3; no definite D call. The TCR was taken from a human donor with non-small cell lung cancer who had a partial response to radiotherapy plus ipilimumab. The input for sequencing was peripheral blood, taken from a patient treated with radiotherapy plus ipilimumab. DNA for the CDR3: TGTGCCAGCAGCGAACACTCCCAGAGGCCAGATACGCAGTATTTT. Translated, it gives CASSEHSQRPDTQYF.